A selection of T cell receptor beta chains follows, all from one sample in a study of blood T cell repertoires in COVID-19. The assay was immunoSEQ multiplex PCR, and TCRdb's table has in-frame clones only and misses some. This sample has around 250,000 clones; about 90% occur once, and the top ten carry around 3.2%. Sequencing used PBMCs or T cells enriched from blood (not recorded which). All receptors come from a woman aged 40 to 49 who had been exposed to COVID-19. CDR3s include the opening cysteine and the closing phenylalanine or tryptophan.

length: 15
V: TRBV4-3
J: TRBJ1-1
CDR3: CASSQEKPGRGRAFF

length: 17
V: TRBV14
J: TRBJ2-3
CDR3: CASSKKISGYGADTQYF

length: 15
V: TRBV6-2/TRBV6-3
J: TRBJ2-3
CDR3: CASSYPPSGYITQYF

length: 16
V: TRBV5-1
J: TRBJ1-6
CDR3: CASSLAGGSYNSPLHF

length: 16
V: TRBV4-2
J: TRBJ1-1
CDR3: CASSPTSSGANTEAFF

length: 15
V: TRBV6-5
J: TRBJ1-1
CDR3: CASSYSHLLNTEAFF

length: 13
V: TRBV12-3/TRBV12-4
J: TRBJ1-1
CDR3: CASSPTLNTEAFF

length: 17
V: TRBV6-6
J: TRBJ2-2
CDR3: CASSPNQGSTVTGELFF

length: 15
V: TRBV5-4
J: TRBJ2-7
CDR3: CASSLAGGRSYEQYF

length: 16
V: TRBV27
J: TRBJ1-1
CDR3: CASSAPLTGSGTEAFF

length: 15
V: TRBV7-2
J: TRBJ1-1
CDR3: CASSLNAGMNTEAFF

length: 14
V: TRBV6-2/TRBV6-3
J: TRBJ2-5
CDR3: CASSYLGPGETQYF

length: 15
V: TRBV24-1
J: TRBJ2-7
CDR3: CATSDPGTGAYEQYF

length: 16
V: TRBV7-9
J: TRBJ2-7
CDR3: CASSSLPSGSSYEQYF

length: 15
V: TRBV2
J: TRBJ2-5
CDR3: CASTQNLAGKETQYF

length: 17
V: TRBV7-6
J: TRBJ1-4
CDR3: CASSLGGQGWTDEKLFF

length: 11
V: TRBV30
J: TRBJ1-6
CDR3: CAWGGGSPLHF

length: 14
V: TRBV12-5
J: TRBJ1-1
CDR3: CASGLVPLKRVAFF

length: 21
V: TRBV6-6
J: TRBJ2-2
CDR3: CASSDGAGALLNPLNTGELFF

length: 12
V: TRBV2
J: TRBJ1-1
CDR3: CASRGGGTEAFF

length: 13
V: TRBV12-3/TRBV12-4
J: TRBJ2-5
CDR3: CASSLGQTETQYF

length: 16
V: TRBV12-5
J: TRBJ2-4
CDR3: CASGLVLGQGKNIQYF

length: 13
V: TRBV28
J: TRBJ1-2
CDR3: CASSSPSNYGYTF

length: 15
V: TRBV4-3
J: TRBJ2-1
CDR3: CASSQDRTEYNEQFF

length: 14
V: TRBV7-9
J: TRBJ1-5
CDR3: CASSLGGQNQPQHF

length: 15
V: TRBV6-5
J: TRBJ2-6
CDR3: CASADSTSGANVLTF

length: 13
V: TRBV7-8
J: TRBJ1-1
CDR3: CASSLRGNTEAFF

length: 15
V: TRBV6-5
J: TRBJ1-1
CDR3: CASRPGGYINTEAFF

length: 15
V: TRBV5-4
J: TRBJ1-1
CDR3: CASSFPQGLETEAFF

length: 15
V: TRBV11-2
J: TRBJ2-5
CDR3: CASSPQGQEGETQYF

length: 13
V: TRBV6-5
J: TRBJ1-2
CDR3: CASSTGGANGYTF

length: 14
V: TRBV20-1
J: TRBJ2-1
CDR3: CSASPGLVGIEQFF

length: 15
V: TRBV10-3
J: TRBJ2-2
CDR3: CAIKSSEVATGELFF

length: 17
V: TRBV2
J: TRBJ1-6
CDR3: CASHPGTASSYNSPLHF

length: 16
V: TRBV25-1
J: TRBJ1-4
CDR3: CASYAPQPGGDEKLFF

length: 15
V: TRBV27
J: TRBJ2-1
CDR3: CASSNRDRGMNEQFF

length: 10
V: TRBV10-3
J: TRBJ1-2
CDR3: CATMGHGYTF

length: 18
V: TRBV4-2
J: TRBJ2-1
CDR3: CASSQVSNLAGGMNEQFF

length: 16
V: TRBV7-2
J: TRBJ2-1
CDR3: CASSQTSGNSYNEQFF

length: 18
V: TRBV7-6
J: TRBJ2-3
CDR3: CASSLWIWRGGTTDTQYF

length: 11
V: TRBV25-1
J: TRBJ2-7
CDR3: CASSGQGEQYF

length: 16
V: TRBV6-2/TRBV6-3
J: TRBJ1-4
CDR3: CASSSGTATTNEKLFF

length: 15
V: TRBV5-4
J: TRBJ1-6
CDR3: CASSPGQTYNSPLHF

length: 15
V: TRBV5-1
J: TRBJ2-1
CDR3: CASSFGRGSYNEQFF

length: 14
V: TRBV15
J: TRBJ2-7
CDR3: CATSRDQTSYEQYF

length: 14
V: TRBV7-9
J: TRBJ1-2
CDR3: CASSSLGTQYGYTF

length: 15
V: TRBV24-1
J: TRBJ2-3
CDR3: CATGLAGGEDDTQYF

length: 13
V: TRBV9
J: TRBJ1-2
CDR3: CASSGAGIYGYTF

length: 12
V: TRBV11-2
J: TRBJ1-2
CDR3: CASSWEGDGYTF

length: 12
V: TRBV29-1
J: TRBJ2-7
CDR3: CSVGPGDYEQYF

length: 13
V: TRBV7-9
J: TRBJ2-5
CDR3: CASTRDSQETQYF

length: 16
V: TRBV7-2
J: TRBJ1-5
CDR3: CASSLETGGGNQPQHF

length: 17
V: TRBV4-3
J: TRBJ2-1
CDR3: CASSQDPGAGAYNEQFF

length: 12
V: TRBV29-1
J: TRBJ1-1
CDR3: CSVDSQGGEAFF

length: 14
V: TRBV11-3
J: TRBJ2-1
CDR3: CASSGTAGDNEQFF